Below are 16 T cell receptor beta chains sequenced from a single sample in a study of blood T cells in healthy people across ages. A second PCR of roughly 7 to 11 cycles used a sample-barcoded 5' primer and a J-beta primer mix. TCRdb fed the 5' RACE reads into MiXCR, producing one record per CDR3 protein. The sample has about 900,000 distinct CDR3 sequences, about 48% seen once; the top ten hold around 15%. The specimen sequenced was blood. All receptors derive from a man under 40 in good health.

The chain carries TRBV3-1 and TRBJ2-3; D is possibly TRBD2 (5 bases). V lost 0 bases to trimming and J lost 4 bases, with 11 bases between them. Germline V gives CDR1 LGHDT, CDR2 YNNKEL (reference sequence). This CDR3 spans 15 amino acids. As DNA, the CDR3 is TGTGCCAGCAGCCAAGAGGCTTTGAGGGCAGATACGCAGTATTTT. This translates into CASSQEALRADTQYF.

Ten or more counts support this clonotype. This chain connects TRBV12-3 or TRBV12-4 to TRBJ1-2; D is unresolved. The ends were cut back, 1 base at V and 4 bases at J, with 7 bases in the middle. CDR3 length equals 13 residues. CDR3 DNA: TGTGCCAGCAGTTTAGGGGCAGTCTATGGCTACACCTTC. Translating gives CASSLGAVYGYTF.

The chain carries TRBV29-1 and TRBJ1-2, with D possibly TRBD1 on 5 matching bases. V lost 7 bases and J lost 3, with 15 bases in between. The CDR3 contains 13 residues. The germline gives CDR1 SQVTM, CDR2 ANQGSEA. The CDR3 protein is CSGRWGADYGYTF. For the CDR3, the DNA is TGCAGCGGTCGGTGGGGCGCCGACTATGGCTACACCTTC. The full variable domain, with the rest looked up from reference TRBV29-1 and TRBJ1-2, is SAVISQKPSRDICQRGTSLTIQCQVDSQVTMMFWYRQQPGQSLTLIATANQGSEATYESGFVIDKFPISRPNLTFSTLTVSNMSPEDSSIYLCSGRWGADYGYTFGSGTRLTVV.

This chain links TRBV5-1 with TRBJ2-7, with 10 bases aligning to TRBD1. The better agreement between TRBJ2-5 and the DNA end casts doubt on the J call. Germline lookup yields CDR1 SGHRS and CDR2 YFSETQ. CDR3 size: 16 residues. The DNA of the CDR3 is TGCGCCAGCAGCCCAGGGGACAGGGGACTCCAAGAGACCCAGTACTTC. Protein sequence: CASSPGDRGLQETQYF.

Only one count was recorded for this clonotype. The chain employs TRBV15 and TRBJ2-3; D uncertain. The V gene lost 4 bases and the J gene lost 6 bases, with 8 bases spanning the gap. This CDR3 has 12 residues. Per germline, CDR1 LNHNV and CDR2 YYDKDF (reference sequence). The CDR3 sequence: CATSTNFDTQYF. The DNA of the CDR3 is TGTGCCACCAGCACTAACTTCGATACGCAGTATTTT.

The chain carries TRBV19 and TRBJ2-1; D is tentatively TRBD1 or TRBD2 (5 bases each). This CDR3 has 12 amino acids. Germline CDR1 and CDR2: LNHDA and SQIVND (reference sequence). Between the trimmed V and J ends, which lost 3 bases and 8 bases, there was a span of 8 bases. CDR3 amino acids: CASSISGHEQFF. The CDR3 coding sequence is TGTGCCAGTAGTATCTCGGGGCATGAGCAGTTCTTC. Combining the CDR3 with reference TRBV19 and TRBJ2-1 gives the whole variable domain DGGITQSPKYLFRKEGQNVTLSCEQNLNHDAMYWYRQDPGQGLRLIYYSQIVNDFQKGDIAEGYSVSREKKESFPLTVTSAQKNPTAFYLCASSISGHEQFFGPGTRLTVL.

At least ten counts were recorded for this clonotype. V gene TRBV4-2 combines with J gene TRBJ2-5; tentatively, D is TRBD1 or TRBD2 (6 bases each). Trimming shortened V by 0 bases and J by 4 bases, and 12 bases separated the two germline ends. The CDR3 sequence is 15 residues long. Germline V gives CDR1 LGHNA, CDR2 YNFKEQ. The CDR3 loop is CASSQDAGGTETQYF. The CDR3 DNA sequence: TGTGCCAGCAGCCAAGATGCCGGGGGCACAGAGACCCAGTACTTC.

V and J are TRBV11-3 and TRBJ2-3, with 9 positions matching TRBD2. This CDR3 contains 19 residues. CDR1 SGHNT and CDR2 YENEEA come from the germline V gene. With 5 bases clipped from V and 1 base from J, the junction kept 16 bases outside the gene matches. In DNA form, the CDR3 reads TGTGCCAGCAGCCCCCGCAGTATCGAGCGGGGGGTCCGCACAGATACGCAGTATTTT. Translated, it gives CASSPRSIERGVRTDTQYF.

This clonotype was detected a few times. The V call is TRBV10-3, the J call TRBJ2-7, with D possibly TRBD2 on 6 matching bases. CDR1 is ENHRY and CDR2 is SYGVKD in the germline V gene. There are 12 residues in the CDR3. The V gene lost 8 bases and the J gene lost 2 bases, with 10 bases spanning the gap. CDR3 bases: TGTGCCATCGGGGGGTCCCCCTACGAGCAGTACTTC. Protein: CAIGGSPYEQYF.

The chain links TRBV7-2 to TRBJ2-3; TRBD2 matches at 14 bases. Germline assignment: CDR1 SGHTA and CDR2 FQGNSA. V shed 5 bases and J 2 bases; nucleotides not matched to a gene: 6. The CDR3 consists of 17 residues. As DNA, the CDR3 is TGTGCCAGCAGCACCAGACTAGCGGGGGGGTTCACAGATACGCAGTATTTT. Protein: CASSTRLAGGFTDTQYF.

In its sample, this clonotype was seen a few times. The rearrangement joins TRBV4-2 to TRBJ1-2; D gene uncertain. Trimming took off 0 bases at V and 4 bases at J, with 15 bases between the two ends. Germline CDR1 is LGHNA and CDR2 is YNFKEQ. The CDR3 length is 16 residues. The CDR3 loop is CASSQDSGTLGYGYTF. CDR3 coding DNA: TGTGCCAGCAGCCAAGATAGCGGCACGTTGGGCTATGGCTACACCTTC.

The chain carries TRBV4-3 and TRBJ2-3; D is unresolved. Germline V gives CDR1 LGHNA, CDR2 YSLEER. Deletions cut 0 bases from V and 6 bases from J, with 7 bases between. The CDR3 consists of 13 residues. In DNA form, the CDR3 reads TGCGCCAGCAGCCAAGATACCGAGGATACGCAGTATTTT. Protein: CASSQDTEDTQYF.

This clonotype was observed at least ten times. V gene TRBV28 combines with J gene TRBJ2-7; TRBD1 might be the D (5 bases). Per the germline V gene, CDR1 is MDHEN and CDR2 is SYDVKM. The CDR3 extends over 16 amino acids. V shed 6 bases and J shed 4 bases, with 22 bases lying between them. The CDR3 DNA reads as TGTGCCAGCAGGGCCGTTCTGGCAAGGGGTGGATACGAGCAGTACTTC. Translation: CASRAVLARGGYEQYF.

V usage is TRBV7-3 and J usage is TRBJ1-1; no reliable D call. Germline-derived CDR1 and CDR2 are SGHTA and FQGTGA. The CDR3 contains 12 residues. Trimming took 4 bases from V and 11 from J, leaving 14 bases between them. The CDR3, as DNA: TGTGCCAGCAGCTCCTCTGACGGAACGGCTTTCTTT. Translated, it gives CASSSSDGTAFF.

The rearrangement links TRBV6-5 to TRBJ1-1, with unresolved D. The CDR3 spans 15 residues. V lost 0 bases, J lost 4 bases, and 12 bases lay in between. Germline CDR1 and CDR2: MNHEY and SVGAGI. The CDR3 coding sequence is TGTGCCAGCAGTTACTCAGACGCAAGGTCCACTGAAGCTTTCTTT. Residues: CASSYSDARSTEAFF.

This clonotype was seen ten or more times. This chain connects TRBV4-1 to TRBJ2-7, with TRBD1 matching 7 bases. Germline-derived CDR1 and CDR2 are MGHRA and YSYEKL. This CDR3 is 15 amino acids long. The J segment lost 6 bases and the V segment lost 1 base, leaving 9 bases of the junction unmatched. CDR3 amino acids: CASSQASTGLGEQYF. The CDR3 nucleotides are TGCGCCAGCAGCCAAGCCTCGACAGGGTTGGGCGAGCAGTACTTC.